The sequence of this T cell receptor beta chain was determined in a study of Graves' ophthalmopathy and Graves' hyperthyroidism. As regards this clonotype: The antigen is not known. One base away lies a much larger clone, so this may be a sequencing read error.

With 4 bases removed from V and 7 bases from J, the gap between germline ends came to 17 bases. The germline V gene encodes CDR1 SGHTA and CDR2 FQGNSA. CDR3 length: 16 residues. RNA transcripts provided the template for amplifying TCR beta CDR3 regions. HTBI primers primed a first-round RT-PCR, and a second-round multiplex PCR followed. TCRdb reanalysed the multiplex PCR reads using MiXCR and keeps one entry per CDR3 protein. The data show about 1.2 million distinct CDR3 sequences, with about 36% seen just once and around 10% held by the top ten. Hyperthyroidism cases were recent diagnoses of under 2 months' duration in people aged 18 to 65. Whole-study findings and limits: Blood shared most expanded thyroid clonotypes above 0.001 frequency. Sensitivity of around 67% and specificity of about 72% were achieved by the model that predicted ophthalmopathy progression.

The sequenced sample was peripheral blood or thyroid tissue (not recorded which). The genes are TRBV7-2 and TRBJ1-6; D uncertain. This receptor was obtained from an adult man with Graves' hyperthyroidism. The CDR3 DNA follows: TGTGCCAGCAGCTCCGGTCAGGTCCCCGGGAATTCACCCCTCCACTTT. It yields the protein CASSSGQVPGNSPLHF. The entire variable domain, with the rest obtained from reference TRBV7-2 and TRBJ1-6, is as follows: GAGVSQSPSNKVTEKGKDVELRCDPISGHTALYWYRQSLGQGLEFLIYFQGNSAPDKSGLPSDRFSAERTGGSVSTLTIQRTQQEDSAVYLCASSSGQVPGNSPLHFGNGTRLTVT.